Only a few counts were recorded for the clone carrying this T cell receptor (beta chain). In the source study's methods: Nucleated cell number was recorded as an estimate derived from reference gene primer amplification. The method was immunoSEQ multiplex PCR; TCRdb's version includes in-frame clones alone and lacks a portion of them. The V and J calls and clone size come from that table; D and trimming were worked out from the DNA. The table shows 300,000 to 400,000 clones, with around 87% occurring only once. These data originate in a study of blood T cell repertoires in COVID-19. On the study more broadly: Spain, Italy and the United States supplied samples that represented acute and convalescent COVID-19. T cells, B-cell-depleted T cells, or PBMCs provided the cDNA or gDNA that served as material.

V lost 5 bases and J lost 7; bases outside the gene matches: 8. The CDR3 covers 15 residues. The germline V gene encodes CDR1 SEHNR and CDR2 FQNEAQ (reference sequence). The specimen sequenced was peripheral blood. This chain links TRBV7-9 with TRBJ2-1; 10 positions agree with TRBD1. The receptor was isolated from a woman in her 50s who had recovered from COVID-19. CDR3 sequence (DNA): TGTGCCAGCAGCCTGACAGGGGGCGCTCGGAATGAGCAGTTCTTC. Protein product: CASSLTGGARNEQFF.